What follows are 31 T cell receptor beta chains derived from one specimen sequenced in a study of T cell clonality in common variable immunodeficiency. The assay was immunoSEQ multiplex PCR, and TCRdb's table has in-frame clones only and misses some. Singletons are absent from the sample, which has about 35,000 clones. What was sequenced was peripheral blood mononuclear cells. The origin of the receptors is a person aged 18 to 70 in good health.

Many counts were recorded for this clone. The read terminates 3 residues before the CDR3 end, so the remaining end is supplied by the germline J gene. The V gene is TRBV19, the J gene TRBJ2-2; possible D gene TRBD1, 5 bases. The ends were cut back, 6 bases at V and 6 bases at J, with 11 bases in the middle. This CDR3 comprises 13 residues. CDR1 is LNHDA, CDR2 SQIVND, per germline (reference sequence). CDR3 sequence reads: CASSLGHSGELFF. The part of the CDR3 DNA that was read is TGTGCCAGTAGCCTCGGACACTCCGGGGAG.

This clone has a count of ten or more. The read is 3 residues too short to cover the CDR3 end, so that end is filled in from the germline J gene. This chain joins TRBV5-5 and TRBJ2-3, with D uncertain. CDR1 is SGHKS and CDR2 is YYEKEE in the germline V gene (reference sequence). Trimming removed 0 bases at V and 2 bases at J, with 4 bases between. The CDR3 has 13 residues. The CDR3 bases that were read are TGTGCCAGCAGCTTGGACTTCACAGATACG. Its protein is CASSLDFTDT. The whole CDR3 region reads CASSLDFTDTQYF.

Many counts were recorded for this clone. The read comes to an end 3 residues before the CDR3 does, leaving the germline J gene to fill in the end. The V call is TRBV4-2, the J call TRBJ2-7; 8 nucleotides line up with TRBD2. The ends lost 4 bases at V and 4 bases at J; junction bases unmatched: 15. CDR1 and CDR2 (germline): LGHNA, YNFKEQ. The CDR3 contains 17 residues. CDR3 DNA (partial): TGTGCCAGCAGCCCCCGGCAGGCGAGCGGGAGAATTTACGAG. Translation: CASSPRQASGRIYE. Given in full, the CDR3 is CASSPRQASGRIYEQYF.

This clone occurred many times. The CDR3 end lies 3 residues beyond the end of the read and is filled in from the germline J gene. This chain links TRBV23-1 with TRBJ2-3; TRBD1 is a possible D gene (6 bases). TRBV23-1 is sorted into the ORF group, with uncertain function. The CDR3 has 16 residues. Trimming left V 2 bases short and J 2 bases short, with 14 bases between. CDR3 sequence reads: CASSQGSPGHTDTQYF. The sequenced part of the CDR3 DNA is TGCGCCAGCAGTCAAGGCTCACCGGGACACACAGATACG.

This clone has a count of ten or more. The DNA ends 3 residues before the CDR3 does, and the rest of the CDR3 is filled in from the germline J gene. The chain uses TRBV12-3 or TRBV12-4 and TRBJ2-1, with TRBD2 matching over 10 bases. The V gene end was trimmed by 7 bases and the J gene end by 3 bases; junction bases not matched to a gene: 3. CDR3 length equals 14 residues. CDR3 loop: CASILAGSYNEQFF. Incomplete CDR3 DNA: TGTGCCAGCATACTAGCGGGGAGCTACAATGAG.

Many counts were recorded for this clone. Read data end 3 residues before the CDR3 end; the end is taken from the germline J gene. The chain is built from TRBV5-1 and TRBJ2-3; 10 nucleotides agree with TRBD2. The J segment lost 4 bases and the V segment lost 4 bases, leaving 9 bases of the junction unmatched. From germline, CDR1 is SGHRS and CDR2 YFSETQ. The CDR3 consists of 16 residues. CDR3 protein: CASSPAGGSVADTQYF. The CDR3 bases that were read are TGCGCCAGCAGCCCAGCGGGAGGGTCGGTCGCAGATACG.

The sample holds many counts of this clone. Read data end 3 residues before the CDR3 end; the end is taken from the germline J gene. V and J are TRBV6-1 and TRBJ2-6; no clear D gene. CDR1 is MNHNS and CDR2 is SASEGT in the germline V gene. CDR3 length: 13 amino acids. Trimming shortened V by 4 bases and J by 3 bases, and 4 bases separated the two germline ends. CDR3 loop: CASSGGGANVLTF. The part of the CDR3 DNA that was read is TGTGCCAGCAGTGGAGGTGGGGCCAACGTC.

Points on this clone: The read terminates 3 residues before the CDR3 end, so the remaining end is supplied by the germline J gene. The chain is built from TRBV7-9 and TRBJ1-1, with TRBD1 matching over 7 bases. From germline, CDR1 is SEHNR and CDR2 FQNEAQ (reference sequence). This CDR3 comprises 14 residues. The CDR3 region is CASSTGQNTDTAFF. CDR3 bases read: TGTGCCAGCAGCACGGGACAGAACACAGATACG.

There are many counts of this clone. The observed sequence ends 3 residues before the CDR3 terminus, with the missing tail filled in from the germline J gene. This chain links TRBV18 with TRBJ2-7; D may be TRBD1 (6 bases). Germline CDR1 is KGHSH and CDR2 is LQKENI. The CDR3 has 16 residues. V was shortened by 3 bases and J by 2 bases, with 17 bases between the two germline ends. Incomplete CDR3 DNA: TGTGCCAGCTCACCTTTCTCTGGACAGAGAGCCTACGAG. This encodes CASSPFSGQRAYE. In full, the CDR3 is CASSPFSGQRAYEQYF. Combining the CDR3 with reference TRBV18 and TRBJ2-7 gives the whole variable domain NAGVMQNPRHLVRRRGQEARLRCSPMKGHSHVYWYRQLPEEGLKFMVYLQKENIIDESGMPKERFSAEFPKEGPSILRIQQVVRGDSAAYFCASSPFSGQRAYEQYFGPGTRLTVT.

This clone was counted many times. The read terminates 3 residues ahead of where the CDR3 ends, so the germline J gene completes it. This sequence joins TRBV5-1 and TRBJ1-1; D unclear. Trimming pared 0 bases from V and 1 base from J, leaving 7 bases between. This CDR3 has 14 residues. Germline lookup yields CDR1 SGHRS and CDR2 YFSETQ. The CDR3 DNA, read in part, is TGCGCCAGCAGCTTGGTAGCCGCGAACACTGAA. It yields the protein CASSLVAANTE. The CDR3 reads in full as CASSLVAANTEAFF. Together with reference TRBV5-1 and TRBJ1-1, the CDR3 gives the full variable domain: KAGVTQTPRYLIKTRGQQVTLSCSPISGHRSVSWYQQTPGQGLQFLFEYFSETQRNKGNFPGRFSGRQFSNSRSEMNVSTLELGDSALYLCASSLVAANTEAFFGQGTRLTVV.

This clone was observed many times. The CDR3 goes on 3 residues after the read ends, and that part is filled in from the germline J gene. The chain carries TRBV5-4 and TRBJ2-5; D not certain. V was pared by 4 bases and J by 2 bases, with 3 bases between. Germline V lookup: CDR1 SGHNT, CDR2 YYREEE (reference sequence). The CDR3 sequence is 11 residues long. CDR3 DNA, as far as it was read: TGTGCCAGCAGCCAACAAGAGACC. This translates into CASSQQET. The entire CDR3 protein is CASSQQETQYF.

This clone has a count of ten or more. The read falls 3 residues short of the CDR3 end, and the missing part is taken from the germline J gene. The chain couples TRBV7-1 to TRBJ2-1; 9 bases map to TRBD2. TRBV7-1 is sorted into the ORF group, with uncertain function. The junction had 15 bases not matched to a gene; V was cut back by 3 bases and J by 0 bases. The length of the CDR3 is 20 residues. The CDR3 sequence is CASSSTAGWRGGSSYNEQFF. CDR3 DNA, as far as it was read: TGTGCCAGCAGCTCGACAGCCGGGTGGCGGGGGGGGAGCTCCTACAATGAG.

This clone has at least ten counts. The read stops 3 residues short of the end of the CDR3; the missing end is completed from the germline J gene. This chain connects TRBV4-1 to TRBJ1-3, with 7 bases that match TRBD1. The CDR3 extends over 17 amino acids. Germline assignment: CDR1 MGHRA and CDR2 YSYEKL. With 3 bases clipped from V and 0 bases from J, the junction kept 8 bases outside the gene matches. The CDR3 sequence is CASSQGRQGHSGNTIYF. The part of the CDR3 DNA that was read is TGCGCCAGCAGCCAGGGAAGACAGGGACACTCTGGAAACACC.

This clone was recorded at least ten times. The sequence runs out 3 residues before the end of the CDR3; the remainder is reconstructed from the germline J gene. The J gene is TRBJ1-6, the V gene TRBV7-9; 8 positions match TRBD1. The V segment lost 4 bases and the J segment 10 bases; nucleotides outside the gene matches: 3. CDR1 and CDR2 from the germline V gene are SEHNR and FQNEAQ (reference sequence). The CDR3 totals 13 residues. The CDR3 sequence is CASSSDRDSPLHF. CDR3 bases read: TGTGCCAGCAGCTCGGACAGGGACTCACCC.

The table lists this clone with many counts. Sequencing ends 3 residues short of the CDR3 end; the germline J gene provides the rest. The J gene is TRBJ2-7, the V gene TRBV10-1, with TRBD2 identical over 9 bases. The CDR3 sequence is 14 residues long. V lost 5 bases, J lost 6 bases, and 8 bases stayed unmatched. Germline V gives CDR1 WNHNN, CDR2 SYGVQD (reference sequence). The CDR3 sequence: CASSPIAGEVEQYF. The DNA read from the CDR3 is TGCGCCAGCAGTCCTATAGCGGGAGAGGTCGAG.

This clone was counted many times. The read gets to within 3 residues of the CDR3 end, and the germline J gene fills in the rest. The genes are TRBV28 and TRBJ2-3, with D tentatively TRBD2 (5 bases). From germline, CDR1 is MDHEN and CDR2 SYDVKM. Trimming removed 7 bases from V and 5 bases from J, with 16 bases in between. This CDR3 region has 14 residues. Partial CDR3 DNA: TGTGCCAGCATTCGGTCGGGGTCCGGAGATACG. Translated: CASIRSGSGDT. The full CDR3 reads CASIRSGSGDTQYF.

The sample holds many counts of this clone. The read ends 3 residues early relative to the CDR3; the germline J gene fills the gap. The chain recombines TRBV20-1 with TRBJ1-5; D gene uncertain. CDR3 length equals 13 residues. The V end lost 2 bases, the J end lost 0 bases, and 5 bases lay between the germline ends. Germline V gene sequence: CDR1 DFQATT, CDR2 SNEGSKA (reference sequence). The CDR3 here is CSARQVSNQPQHF. CDR3 DNA (partial): TGCAGTGCTAGACAGGTTAGCAATCAGCCC.

This clone was observed at least ten times. The DNA read from the CDR3 is TGTGCCAGCAGCCTCTCTACAGGGGAGACAACTAATGAAAAA. Translating it yields CASSLSTGETTNEK. The whole CDR3 region reads CASSLSTGETTNEKLFF. This chain uses TRBV7-8 with TRBJ1-4; the match to TRBD1 covers 7 bases. The CDR3 goes on 3 residues after the read ends, and that part is filled in from the germline J gene. The CDR3 is 17 residues long. V lost 5 bases and J lost 0; bases outside the gene matches: 9. The germline gives CDR1 SGHVS, CDR2 FQNEAQ.

This clone was detected many times. The DNA ends 3 residues before the CDR3 does, and the rest of the CDR3 is filled in from the germline J gene. The gene calls are TRBV19 and TRBJ2-7; 7 bases fit TRBD1. The CDR3 is 16 residues long. Germline loops: CDR1 LNHDA, CDR2 SQIVND (reference sequence). V trimming: 3 bases; J trimming: 1 base; junction bases outside the gene matches: 9. CDR3 amino acids: CASSMPRKTGSYEQYF. The sequenced part of the CDR3 DNA is TGTGCCAGTAGTATGCCCCGAAAGACAGGGTCCTACGAG.

The table lists this clone with a few counts. The read terminates 3 residues before the CDR3 end, so the remaining end is supplied by the germline J gene. This sequence joins TRBV27 and TRBJ2-7; 9 bases agree with TRBD2. Per the germline V gene, CDR1 is MNHEY and CDR2 is SMNVEV (reference sequence). Germline trimming cut 0 bases from V and 0 bases from J; bases unmatched to any gene: 3. The CDR3 runs to 16 residues. The CDR3 protein is CASSLSETSGSYEQYF. The covered CDR3 bases are TGTGCCAGCAGTTTATCCGAGACTAGCGGCTCCTACGAG.

This clone was seen many times. With the read ending 3 residues before the CDR3 end, the germline J gene is used to fill in that end. The J gene is TRBJ2-1, the V gene TRBV7-6; D may be TRBD2 (7 bases). The CDR3 is made up of 15 amino acids. CDR1 is SGHVS, CDR2 FNYEAQ, per germline. Trimming pared 2 bases from V and 6 bases from J, leaving 14 bases between. CDR3: CASSLRTGRGNEQFF. CDR3 DNA, as far as it was read: TGTGCCAGCAGCTTAAGAACAGGGAGGGGCAATGAG.

Concerning this clone itself: The sequenced fragment ends 3 residues before the CDR3 boundary, so the rest is inferred from the germline J gene. The chain recombines TRBV19 with TRBJ2-2; D perhaps matches TRBD1 (6 bases). Between the trimmed V and J ends, which lost 4 bases and 6 bases, there was a span of 15 bases. The length of the CDR3 is 15 residues. CDR1 is LNHDA and CDR2 is SQIVND in the germline V gene (reference sequence). CDR3 DNA, as far as it was read: TGTGCCAGTAGTAGGCAGGGGACGGGCCCCGGGGAG. Translation: CASSRQGTGPGE. The whole CDR3 sequence reads CASSRQGTGPGELFF.

This clone was observed at least ten times. From the germline J gene comes the end of the CDR3, since the read stops 3 residues before it. The chain is built from TRBV6-1 and TRBJ2-3, with D hard to call. The CDR3 runs to 18 residues. The germline V and J ends were trimmed by 1 base and 0 bases, with 17 bases remaining between them. Germline V gene data show CDR1 as MNHNS and CDR2 as SASEGT. Partial CDR3 DNA: TGTGCCAGCAGTGAAGAATATGTGCGTTTTCAAAGCACAGATACG. Its protein is CASSEEYVRFQSTDT. The full CDR3 protein reads CASSEEYVRFQSTDTQYF.

This clone was detected many times. The DNA ends 3 residues before the CDR3 does, and the rest of the CDR3 is filled in from the germline J gene. The J gene is TRBJ1-3, the V gene TRBV28; tentatively, D is TRBD1 (5 bases). Germline loops: CDR1 MDHEN, CDR2 SYDVKM. Trimming took off 6 bases at V and 4 bases at J, with 25 bases between the two ends. CDR3 length: 18 amino acids. CDR3 in amino acids: CASRPKAGLVLFGNTIYF. The DNA read from the CDR3 is TGTGCCAGCAGACCGAAAGCAGGGTTAGTTCTCTTCGGAAACACC.

In this sample, this clone turned up many times. The read ends 3 residues before the CDR3 terminus; that terminus is restored from the germline J gene. The rearrangement uses TRBV2 and TRBJ2-3; D uncertain. From germline, CDR1 is SNHLY and CDR2 FYNNEI. This CDR3 contains 11 residues. V was shortened by 8 bases and J by 4 bases, with 7 bases between the two germline ends. Partial CDR3 DNA: TGTGCCAGCTCGTTCGCAGATACG. It translates to CASSFADT. The CDR3 reads in full as CASSFADTQYF.

This clone was recorded at least ten times. The read ends 3 residues shy of where the CDR3 ends; the end is completed using the germline J gene. The chain couples TRBV7-9 to TRBJ1-1, with 9 bases matching TRBD1. CDR1 SEHNR and CDR2 FQNEAQ come from the germline V gene (reference sequence). This CDR3 contains 15 residues. V trimming: 4 bases; J trimming: 1 base; junction bases outside the gene matches: 4. The part of the CDR3 DNA that was read is TGTGCCAGCAGCTCTGGGGGACAGGGGAACACTGAA. Its protein is CASSSGGQGNTE. The full-length CDR3 reads as CASSSGGQGNTEAFF.

This clone showed up many times. The read is 3 residues too short to cover the CDR3 end, so that end is filled in from the germline J gene. The chain uses TRBV5-6 and TRBJ1-5; no clear D. Germline loops: CDR1 SGHDT, CDR2 YYEEEE. The CDR3 is 15 amino acids. The V end lost 4 bases, the J end lost 0 bases, and 11 bases lay between the germline ends. The CDR3 here is CASSEQTYSNQPQHF. Partial CDR3 DNA: TGTGCCAGCAGCGAACAGACATATAGCAATCAGCCC.

This clone was recorded at least ten times. The read stops 3 residues short of the end of the CDR3; the missing end is completed from the germline J gene. This chain connects TRBV7-9 to TRBJ1-3; the D gene is possibly TRBD1 (5 bases). Germline CDR1 and CDR2: SEHNR and FQNEAQ (reference sequence). This CDR3 spans 14 amino acids. Trimming removed 2 bases at V and 4 bases at J, with 9 bases between. The covered CDR3 bases are TGTGCCAGCAGCTTAATAGGGGCAGGAAACACC. This encodes CASSLIGAGNT. The entire CDR3 is CASSLIGAGNTIYF.

Ten or more counts support this clone. Read data end 3 residues before the CDR3 end; the end is taken from the germline J gene. This sequence joins TRBV4-2 and TRBJ1-1; possible D gene TRBD1, 6 bases. CDR1 LGHNA and CDR2 YNFKEQ come from the germline V gene. Trimming cost V 2 bases and J 1 base, with 14 bases left between them. The CDR3 sequence is 16 residues long. The CDR3 here is CASSQLWTDPNTEAFF. Incomplete CDR3 DNA: TGTGCCAGCAGCCAACTTTGGACAGACCCGAACACTGAA.

This clone turned up a few times. The observed sequence ends 3 residues before the CDR3 terminus, with the missing tail filled in from the germline J gene. The chain employs TRBV2 and TRBJ2-7, with D maybe TRBD2 (5 bases). The CDR3 sequence is 15 residues long. V was cut by 5 bases and J by 0 bases, with 14 bases left in between. CDR1 SNHLY and CDR2 FYNNEI come from the germline V gene. CDR3 DNA (partial): TGTGCCAGCAGTTCCGGACTCTACATCTCCTACGAG. It specifies CASSSGLYISYE. From start to end, the CDR3 is CASSSGLYISYEQYF.

There are many counts of this clone. The sequence runs out 3 residues before the end of the CDR3; the remainder is reconstructed from the germline J gene. This chain connects TRBV7-2 to TRBJ1-5; D may be TRBD1 (6 bases). CDR3 length equals 15 residues. V lost 1 base and J lost 2, with 9 bases in between. In germline, CDR1 is SGHTA, CDR2 FQGNSA. CDR3 protein: CASSLVGGRNQPQHF. The part of the CDR3 DNA that was read is TGTGCCAGCAGCTTAGTCGGGGGGCGCAATCAGCCC.